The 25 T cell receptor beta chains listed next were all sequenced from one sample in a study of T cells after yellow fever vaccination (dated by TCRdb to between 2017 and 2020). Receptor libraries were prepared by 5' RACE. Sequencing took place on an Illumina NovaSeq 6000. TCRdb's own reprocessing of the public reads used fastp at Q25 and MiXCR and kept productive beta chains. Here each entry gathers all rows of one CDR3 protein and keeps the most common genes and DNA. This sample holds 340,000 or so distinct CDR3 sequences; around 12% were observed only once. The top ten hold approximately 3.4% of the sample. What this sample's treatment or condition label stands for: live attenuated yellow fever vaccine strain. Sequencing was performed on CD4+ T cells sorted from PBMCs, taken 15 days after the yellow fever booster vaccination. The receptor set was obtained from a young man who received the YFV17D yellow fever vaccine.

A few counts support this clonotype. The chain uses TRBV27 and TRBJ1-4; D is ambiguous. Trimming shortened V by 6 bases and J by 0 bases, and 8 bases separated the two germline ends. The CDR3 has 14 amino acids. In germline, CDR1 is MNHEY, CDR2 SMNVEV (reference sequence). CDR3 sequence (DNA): TGTGCCAGCAGCGGGGTTGCAACTAATGAAAAACTGTTTTTT. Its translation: CASSGVATNEKLFF.

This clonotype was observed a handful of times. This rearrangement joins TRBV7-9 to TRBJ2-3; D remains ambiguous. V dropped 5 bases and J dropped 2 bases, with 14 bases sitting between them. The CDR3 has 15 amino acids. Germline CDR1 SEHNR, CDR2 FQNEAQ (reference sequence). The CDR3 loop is CASSGRPPATDTQYF. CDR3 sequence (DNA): TGTGCCAGCAGCGGACGACCCCCGGCCACAGATACGCAGTATTTT.

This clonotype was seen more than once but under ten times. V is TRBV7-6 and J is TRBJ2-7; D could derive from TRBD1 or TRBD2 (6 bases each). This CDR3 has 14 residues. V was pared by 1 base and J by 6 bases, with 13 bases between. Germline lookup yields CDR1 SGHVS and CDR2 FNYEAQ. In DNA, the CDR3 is TGTGCCAGCAGCTTAGATCACGGGGGCAGCGAGCAGTACTTC. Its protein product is CASSLDHGGSEQYF.

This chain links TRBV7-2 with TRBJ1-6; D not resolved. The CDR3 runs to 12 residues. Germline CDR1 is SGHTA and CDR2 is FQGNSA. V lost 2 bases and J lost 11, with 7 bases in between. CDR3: CASSLFGPPLHF. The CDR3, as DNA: TGTGCCAGCAGCTTATTCGGCCCACCCCTCCACTTT.

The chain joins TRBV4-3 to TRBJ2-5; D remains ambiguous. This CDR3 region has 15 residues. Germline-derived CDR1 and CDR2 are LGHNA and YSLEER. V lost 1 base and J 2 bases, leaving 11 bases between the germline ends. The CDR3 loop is CASSQVWRRQETQYF. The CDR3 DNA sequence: TGCGCCAGCAGCCAAGTTTGGCGACGGCAAGAGACCCAGTACTTC.

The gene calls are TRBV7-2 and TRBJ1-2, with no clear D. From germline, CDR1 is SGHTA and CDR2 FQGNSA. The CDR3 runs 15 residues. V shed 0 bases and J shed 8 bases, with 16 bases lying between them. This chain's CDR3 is CASSLAPQMRLGYTF. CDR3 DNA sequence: TGTGCCAGCAGCTTAGCGCCACAGATGCGCCTAGGCTACACCTTC.

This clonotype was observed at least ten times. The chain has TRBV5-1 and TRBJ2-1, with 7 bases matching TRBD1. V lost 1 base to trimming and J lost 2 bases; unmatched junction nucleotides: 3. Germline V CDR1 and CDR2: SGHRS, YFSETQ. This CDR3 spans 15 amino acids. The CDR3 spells CASSLTGATYNEQFF. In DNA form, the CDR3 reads TGCGCCAGCAGCTTGACAGGGGCCACCTACAATGAGCAGTTCTTC.

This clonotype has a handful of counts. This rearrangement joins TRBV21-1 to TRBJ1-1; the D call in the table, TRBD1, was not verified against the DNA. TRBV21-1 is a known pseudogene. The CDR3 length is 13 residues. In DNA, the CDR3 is TGTGCCAGCAGAGCCGGGCTGAACACTGAAGCTTTCTTT. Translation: CASRAGLNTEAFF.

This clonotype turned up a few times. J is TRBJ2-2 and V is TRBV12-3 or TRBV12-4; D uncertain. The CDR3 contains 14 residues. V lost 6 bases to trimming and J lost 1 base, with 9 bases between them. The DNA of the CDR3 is TGTGCCAGCAGCCCGTTTGTGAACACCGGGGAGCTGTTTTTT. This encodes CASSPFVNTGELFF.

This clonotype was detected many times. The CDR3 bases are TGCGCCAGCAGTGTAAGGGGGAGCGGGGGGTCACAAGAGACCCAGTACTTC. This translates into CASSVRGSGGSQETQYF. The V and J genes are TRBV10-2 and TRBJ2-5; the match to TRBD2 covers 9 bases. The V gene end was trimmed by 4 bases and the J gene end by 2 bases; junction bases not matched to a gene: 11. From germline, CDR1 is WSHSY and CDR2 SAAADI. The length of the CDR3 is 17 residues.

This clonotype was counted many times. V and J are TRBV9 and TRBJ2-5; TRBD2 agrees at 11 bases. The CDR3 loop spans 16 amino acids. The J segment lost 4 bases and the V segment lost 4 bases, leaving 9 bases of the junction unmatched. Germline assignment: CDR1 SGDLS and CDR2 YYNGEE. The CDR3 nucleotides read TGTGCCAGCAGCCCCCGTAGCGGGGGGGAGAGAGAGACCCAGTACTTC. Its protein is CASSPRSGGERETQYF.

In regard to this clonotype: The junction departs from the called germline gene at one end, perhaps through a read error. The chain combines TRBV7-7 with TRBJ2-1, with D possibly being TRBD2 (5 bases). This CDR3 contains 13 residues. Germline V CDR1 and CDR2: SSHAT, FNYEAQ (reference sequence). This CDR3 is CASSLETSNEQFF. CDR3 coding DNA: TGTGCTAGCAGCTTGGAAACTAGCAATGAGCAGTTCTTC.

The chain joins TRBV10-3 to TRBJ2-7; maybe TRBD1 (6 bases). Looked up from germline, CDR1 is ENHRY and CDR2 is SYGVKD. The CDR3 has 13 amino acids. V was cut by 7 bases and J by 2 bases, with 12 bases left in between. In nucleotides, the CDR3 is TGTGCCATCACCTCAGGGGATCCCTACGAGCAGTACTTC. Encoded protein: CAITSGDPYEQYF.

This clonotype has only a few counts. The CDR3 coding sequence is TGTGCCAGCAGCTTAGGACAGGGAGCCAAAAACATTCAGTACTTC. This codes for CASSLGQGAKNIQYF. The rearrangement joins TRBV7-2 to TRBJ2-4; the match to TRBD1 covers 7 bases. The CDR3 runs to 15 residues. CDR1 SGHTA and CDR2 FQGNSA come from the germline V gene. The junction had 0 bases not matched to a gene; V was cut back by 1 base and J by 0 bases.

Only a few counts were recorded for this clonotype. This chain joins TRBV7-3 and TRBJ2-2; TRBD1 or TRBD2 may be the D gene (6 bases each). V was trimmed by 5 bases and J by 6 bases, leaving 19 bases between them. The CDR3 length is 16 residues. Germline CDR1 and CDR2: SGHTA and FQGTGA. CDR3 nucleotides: TGTGCCAGCAGCAAATCGTGGAGGGGGGACGCCGGGGAGCTGTTTTTT. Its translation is CASSKSWRGDAGELFF.

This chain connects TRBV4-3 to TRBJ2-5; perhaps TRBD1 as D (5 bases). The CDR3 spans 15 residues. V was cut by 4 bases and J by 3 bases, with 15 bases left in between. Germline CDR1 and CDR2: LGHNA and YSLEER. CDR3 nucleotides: TGCGCCAGCAGCCGAGGCATTGGGGCGGAAGAGACCCAGTACTTC. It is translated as CASSRGIGAEETQYF.

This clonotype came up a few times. The CDR3 loop is CSARDFGPRGYTF. The CDR3 DNA follows: TGCAGTGCTAGAGATTTCGGGCCCCGGGGCTACACCTTC. The V and J genes are TRBV20-1 and TRBJ1-2; D gene unclear. V was pared by 0 bases and J by 8 bases, with 13 bases between. The germline CDR1 and CDR2 sequences are DFQATT and SNEGSKA (reference sequence). This CDR3 has 13 amino acids.

This CDR3 is CASSPEARGTSGTDTQYF. The CDR3 DNA reads as TGTGCCAGCAGTCCCGAGGCGAGAGGGACTAGCGGCACAGATACGCAGTATTTT. The gene calls are TRBV27 and TRBJ2-3; 10 bases map to TRBD2. The V segment lost 5 bases and the J segment 1 base; nucleotides outside the gene matches: 12. CDR3 length equals 18 residues. The germline gives CDR1 MNHEY, CDR2 SMNVEV (reference sequence).

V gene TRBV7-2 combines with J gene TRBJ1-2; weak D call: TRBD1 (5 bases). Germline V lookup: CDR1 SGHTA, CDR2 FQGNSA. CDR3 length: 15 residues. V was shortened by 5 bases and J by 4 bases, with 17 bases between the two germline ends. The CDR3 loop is CASSLGVAAGYGYTF. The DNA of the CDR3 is TGTGCCAGCAGCCTAGGGGTTGCAGCAGGCTATGGCTACACCTTC.

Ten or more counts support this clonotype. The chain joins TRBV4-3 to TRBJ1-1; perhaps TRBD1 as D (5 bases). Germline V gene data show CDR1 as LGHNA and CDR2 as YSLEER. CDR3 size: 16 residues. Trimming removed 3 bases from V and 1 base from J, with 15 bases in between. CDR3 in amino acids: CASSQDVGGANTEAFF. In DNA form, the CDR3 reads TGCGCCAGCAGCCAGGACGTGGGGGGAGCGAACACTGAAGCTTTCTTT.

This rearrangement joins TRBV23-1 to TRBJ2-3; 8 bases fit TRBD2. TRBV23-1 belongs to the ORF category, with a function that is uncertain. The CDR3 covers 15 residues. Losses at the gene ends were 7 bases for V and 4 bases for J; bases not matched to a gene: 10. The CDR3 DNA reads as TGCGCCAGCACCGGGGGGGGACCCTTAGCAGATACGCAGTATTTT. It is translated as CASTGGGPLADTQYF.

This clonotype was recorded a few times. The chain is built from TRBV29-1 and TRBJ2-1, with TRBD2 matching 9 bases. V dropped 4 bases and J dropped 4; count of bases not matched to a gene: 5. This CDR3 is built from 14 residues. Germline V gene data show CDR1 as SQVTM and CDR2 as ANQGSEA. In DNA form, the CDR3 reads TGCAGCGTTGTTAAGCGGGGGGAATACAATGAGCAGTTCTTC. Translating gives CSVVKRGEYNEQFF.

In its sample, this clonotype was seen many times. The chain's CDR3 is CSARTIGRIPTDTQYF. DNA of the CDR3: TGCAGTGCTAGAACGATCGGGAGGATTCCCACAGATACGCAGTATTTT. This chain uses TRBV20-1 with TRBJ2-3, with 7 bases identical to TRBD2. The CDR3 loop spans 16 amino acids. V trimming: 2 bases; J trimming: 2 bases; junction bases outside the gene matches: 10. Germline values: CDR1 DFQATT, CDR2 SNEGSKA (reference sequence).

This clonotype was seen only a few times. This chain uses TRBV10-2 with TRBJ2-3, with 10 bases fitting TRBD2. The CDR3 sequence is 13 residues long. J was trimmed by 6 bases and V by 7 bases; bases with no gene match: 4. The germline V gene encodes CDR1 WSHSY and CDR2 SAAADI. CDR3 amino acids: CASNLAGGDTQYF. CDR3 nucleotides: TGCGCCAGCAACTTAGCGGGGGGCGATACGCAGTATTTT.

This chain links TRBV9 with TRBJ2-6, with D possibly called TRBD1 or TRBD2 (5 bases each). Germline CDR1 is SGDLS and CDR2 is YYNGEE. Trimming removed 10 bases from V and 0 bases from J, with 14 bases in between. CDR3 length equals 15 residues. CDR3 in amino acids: CASKRGDSGANVLTF. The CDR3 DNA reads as TGTGCCTCCAAACGAGGGGACTCTGGGGCCAACGTCCTGACTTTC.